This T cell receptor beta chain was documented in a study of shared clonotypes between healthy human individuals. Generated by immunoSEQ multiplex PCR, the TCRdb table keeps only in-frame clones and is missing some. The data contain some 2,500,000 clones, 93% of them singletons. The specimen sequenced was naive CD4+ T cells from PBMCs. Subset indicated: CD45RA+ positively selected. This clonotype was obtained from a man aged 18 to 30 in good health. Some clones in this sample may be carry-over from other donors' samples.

In DNA, the CDR3 is TGTGCCAGCAGTTTCTCAGCGGTCCAAGAGACCCAGTACTTC. This encodes CASSFSAVQETQYF. This chain joins TRBV28 and TRBJ2-5; weak D call: TRBD2 (5 bases). Germline V gives CDR1 MDHEN, CDR2 SYDVKM. V was shortened by 3 bases and J by 1 base, with 9 bases between the two germline ends. This CDR3 comprises 14 residues.